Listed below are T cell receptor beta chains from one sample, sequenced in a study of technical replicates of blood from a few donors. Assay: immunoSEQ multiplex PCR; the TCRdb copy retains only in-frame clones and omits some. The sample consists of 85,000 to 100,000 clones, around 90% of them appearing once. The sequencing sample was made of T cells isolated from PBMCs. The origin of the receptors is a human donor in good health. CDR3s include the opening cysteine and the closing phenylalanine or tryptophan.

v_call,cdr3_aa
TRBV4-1,CASSQGTSGTQEQYF
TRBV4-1,CASSQERASAQYF
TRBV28,CASSFETGGYTF
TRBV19,CASSPIPGTGRNTGELFF
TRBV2,CASTRGLNTEAFF
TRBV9,CASSASGGVSDTQYF
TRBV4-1,CASSQVKGILPYEQYF
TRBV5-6,CASSPTGGSGNTIYF
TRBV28,CASRAAGGPPDTQYF
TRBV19,CASSPQGRNYYGYTF
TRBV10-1,CASSVTGSPSYEQYF
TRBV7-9,CASSPGRVSGNTIYF
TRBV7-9,CASSSYGTGKMNTEAFF
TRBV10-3,CAMRRVTGELFF
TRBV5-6,CASSQEGHEQYF
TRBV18,CASSSYTGELFF
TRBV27,CASSLDITSYEQYF
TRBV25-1,CASSGFRDYTEAFF
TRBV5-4,CASSLGLPGETQYF
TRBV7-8,CASSSSAGARTEAFF
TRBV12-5,CASGLSTSYEQYF
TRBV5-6,CASSPFSTDTQYF
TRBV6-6,CASSRQNSGFYEQYF
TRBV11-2,CASSTPRDYQETQYF
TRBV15,CATSRGAAGVSYEQYF
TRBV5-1,CASSSTGIPTEAFF
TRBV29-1,CSVLDGQSYEQYF
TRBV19,CASSSQGYEQYF
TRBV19,CASSMAGYSNQPQHF
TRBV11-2,CASSTGEPWADNEKLFF
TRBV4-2,CASSQPSGRSHGELFF
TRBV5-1,CASGTGSDTQYF
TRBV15,CATSRGVSYEQYF
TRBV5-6,CASSLGPRPGELFF
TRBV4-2,CASSQEGGPYGYTF
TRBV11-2,CASSLSQNTGELFF
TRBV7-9,CASSSGVNYGYTF
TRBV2,CASSQDSYNEQFF
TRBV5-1,CASSLGTSGSGETQYF
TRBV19,CASSILGGGTEAFF
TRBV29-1,CSADRGQANYGYTF
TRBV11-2,CASSLGDGLNPVLSNEQFF
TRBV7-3,CASTGGAANTEAFF
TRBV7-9,CASIGPLTGKETQYF
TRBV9,CASSVDASGRYEQYF
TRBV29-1,CSVDTGDYEQYF
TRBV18,CASSPQARDHYGYTF
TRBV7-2,CASSFSSSSYNEQFF
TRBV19,CASSMGAGLSSYEQYF
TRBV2,CASSTRADEQFF
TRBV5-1,CASSDYPGSTDREQYF
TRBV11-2,CASSSRDRAWREQYF
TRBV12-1,CASSSTGLVWHEQFF
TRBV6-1,CASSAGQGVNYGYTF
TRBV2,CASSEGLLAGGRNEQFF